What follows describes a single T cell receptor beta chain. Unmatched junction bases numbered 3, after V lost 6 bases and J lost 0 bases. Germline lookup yields CDR1 SGHNT and CDR2 YENEEA. The CDR3 contains 14 residues. The data were produced by immunoSEQ multiplex PCR, yet TCRdb's version contains in-frame clones alone and is incomplete. The repertoire holds 150,000 to 200,000 clones, with roughly 81% as singletons. The sample comes from a study of blood T cell repertoires in COVID-19. Across the study: The study drew acute and convalescent COVID-19 samples from the United States, Italy and Spain.

This chain connects TRBV11-3 to TRBJ1-1; 8 bases match TRBD1. The sequencing input was peripheral blood. This TCR was sampled from a man aged 40-49 years with acute or convalescent COVID-19. The CDR3 sequence: CASSATGVNTEAFF. CDR3 nucleotide sequence: TGTGCCAGCAGTGCGACAGGGGTGAACACTGAAGCTTTCTTT.